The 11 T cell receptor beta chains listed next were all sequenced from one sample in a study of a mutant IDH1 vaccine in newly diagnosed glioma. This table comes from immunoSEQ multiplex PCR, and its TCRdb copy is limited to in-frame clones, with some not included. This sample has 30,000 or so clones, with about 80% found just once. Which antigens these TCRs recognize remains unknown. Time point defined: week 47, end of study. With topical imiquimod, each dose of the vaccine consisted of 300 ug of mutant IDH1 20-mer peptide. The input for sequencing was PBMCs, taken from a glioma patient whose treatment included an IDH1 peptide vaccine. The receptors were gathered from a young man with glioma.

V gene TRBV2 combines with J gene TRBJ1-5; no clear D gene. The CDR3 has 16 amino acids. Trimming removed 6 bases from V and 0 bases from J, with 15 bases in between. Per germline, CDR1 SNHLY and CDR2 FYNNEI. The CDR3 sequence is CASSLRSFYSNQPQHF. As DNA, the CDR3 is TGTGCCAGCAGCCTAAGGTCTTTCTATAGCAATCAGCCCCAGCATTTT.

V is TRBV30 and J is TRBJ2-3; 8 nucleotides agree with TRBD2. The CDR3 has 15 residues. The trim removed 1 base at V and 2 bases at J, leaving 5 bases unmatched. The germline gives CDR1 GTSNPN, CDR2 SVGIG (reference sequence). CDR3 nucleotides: TGTGCCTGGAGTGCGATAGCGGGGATCACAGATACGCAGTATTTT. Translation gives CAWSAIAGITDTQYF.

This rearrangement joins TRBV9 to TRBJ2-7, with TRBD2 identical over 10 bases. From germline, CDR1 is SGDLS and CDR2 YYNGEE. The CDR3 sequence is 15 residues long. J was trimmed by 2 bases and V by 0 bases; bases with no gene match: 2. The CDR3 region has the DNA TGTGCCAGCAGCGTAGCAGCGGGAGGGCCCTACGAGCAGTACTTC. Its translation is CASSVAAGGPYEQYF.

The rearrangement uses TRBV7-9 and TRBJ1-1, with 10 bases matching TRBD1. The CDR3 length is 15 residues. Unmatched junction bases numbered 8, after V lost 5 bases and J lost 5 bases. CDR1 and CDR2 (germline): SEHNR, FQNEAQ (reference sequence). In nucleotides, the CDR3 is TGTGCCAGCAGCCCTTCGGACAGGGGGAGGACTGAAGCTTTCTTT. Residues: CASSPSDRGRTEAFF.

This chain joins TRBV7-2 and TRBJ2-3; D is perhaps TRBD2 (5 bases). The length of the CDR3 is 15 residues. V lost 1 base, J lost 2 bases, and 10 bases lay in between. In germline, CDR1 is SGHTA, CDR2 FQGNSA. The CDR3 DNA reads TGTGCCAGCAGCTTAGGCCCGGGGATCACAGATACGCAGTATTTT. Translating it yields CASSLGPGITDTQYF.

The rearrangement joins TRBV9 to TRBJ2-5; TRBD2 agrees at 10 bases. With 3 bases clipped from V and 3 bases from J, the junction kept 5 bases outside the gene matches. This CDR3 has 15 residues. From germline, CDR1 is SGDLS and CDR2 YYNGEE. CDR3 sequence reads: CASSAGLARKETQYF. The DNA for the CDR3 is TGTGCCAGCAGCGCGGGACTAGCGAGAAAAGAGACCCAGTACTTC. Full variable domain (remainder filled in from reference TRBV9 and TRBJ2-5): DSGVTQTPKHLITATGQRVTLRCSPRSGDLSVYWYQQSLDQGLQFLIQYYNGEERAKGNILERFSAQQFPDLHSELNLSSLELGDSALYFCASSAGLARKETQYFGPGTRLLVL.

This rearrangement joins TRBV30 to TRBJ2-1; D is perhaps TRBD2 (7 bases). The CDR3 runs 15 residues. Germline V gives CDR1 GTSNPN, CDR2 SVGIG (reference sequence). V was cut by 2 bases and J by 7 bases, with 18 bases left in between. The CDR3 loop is CAWSFRRGGLNEQFF. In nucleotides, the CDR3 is TGTGCCTGGAGTTTTAGAAGGGGGGGATTGAATGAGCAGTTCTTC.

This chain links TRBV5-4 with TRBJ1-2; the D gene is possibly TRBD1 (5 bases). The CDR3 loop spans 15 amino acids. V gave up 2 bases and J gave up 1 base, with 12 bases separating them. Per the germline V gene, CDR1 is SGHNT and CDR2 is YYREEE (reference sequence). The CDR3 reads CASSLRQPYNYGYTF. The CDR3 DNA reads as TGTGCCAGCAGCTTAAGACAGCCATATAACTATGGCTACACCTTC.

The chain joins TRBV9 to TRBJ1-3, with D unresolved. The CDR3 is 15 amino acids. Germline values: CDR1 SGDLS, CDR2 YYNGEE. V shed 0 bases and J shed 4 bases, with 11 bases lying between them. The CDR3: CASSVALGLGNTIYF. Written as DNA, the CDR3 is TGTGCCAGCAGCGTAGCTCTTGGGTTGGGAAACACCATATATTTT.

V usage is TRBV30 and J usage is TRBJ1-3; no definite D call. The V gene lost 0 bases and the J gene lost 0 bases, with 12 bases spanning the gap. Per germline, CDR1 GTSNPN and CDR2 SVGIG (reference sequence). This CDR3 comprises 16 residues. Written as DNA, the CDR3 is TGTGCCTGGAGTGTGAGTCCCGGCGGCTCTGGAAACACCATATATTTT. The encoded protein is CAWSVSPGGSGNTIYF.

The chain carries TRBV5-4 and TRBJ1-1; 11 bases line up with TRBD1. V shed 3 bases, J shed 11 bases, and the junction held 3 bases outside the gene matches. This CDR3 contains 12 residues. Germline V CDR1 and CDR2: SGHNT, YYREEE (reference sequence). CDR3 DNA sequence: TGTGCCAGCAGCTGGGGACAGGGGGTGGCTTTCTTT. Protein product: CASSWGQGVAFF.